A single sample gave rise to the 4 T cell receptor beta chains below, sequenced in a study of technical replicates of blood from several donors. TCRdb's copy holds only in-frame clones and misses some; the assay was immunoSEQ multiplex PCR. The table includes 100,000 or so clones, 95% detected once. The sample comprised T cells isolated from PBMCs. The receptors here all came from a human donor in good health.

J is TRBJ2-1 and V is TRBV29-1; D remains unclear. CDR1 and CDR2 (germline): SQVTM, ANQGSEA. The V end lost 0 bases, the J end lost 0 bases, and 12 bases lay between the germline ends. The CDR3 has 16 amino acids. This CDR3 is CSVEDHRQVSYNEQFF. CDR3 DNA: TGCAGCGTTGAAGATCATCGGCAGGTCTCCTACAATGAGCAGTTCTTC.

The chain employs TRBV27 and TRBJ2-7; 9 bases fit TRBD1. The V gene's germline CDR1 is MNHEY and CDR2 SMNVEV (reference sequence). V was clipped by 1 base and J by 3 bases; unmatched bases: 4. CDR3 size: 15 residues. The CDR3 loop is CASSLFYRGLYEQYF. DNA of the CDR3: TGTGCCAGCAGTTTATTCTACAGGGGGCTCTACGAGCAGTACTTC.

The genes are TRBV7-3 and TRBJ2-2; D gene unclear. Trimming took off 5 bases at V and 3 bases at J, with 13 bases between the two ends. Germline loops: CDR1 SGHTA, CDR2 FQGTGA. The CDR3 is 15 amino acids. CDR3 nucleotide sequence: TGTGCCAGCAGCGCCTCCGAGTTATACACCGGGGAGCTGTTTTTT. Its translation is CASSASELYTGELFF.

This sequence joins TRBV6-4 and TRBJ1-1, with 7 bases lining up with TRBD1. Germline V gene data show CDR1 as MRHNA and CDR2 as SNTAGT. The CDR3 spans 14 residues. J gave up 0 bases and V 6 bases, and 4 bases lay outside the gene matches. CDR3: CASRETGLNTEAFF. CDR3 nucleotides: TGTGCCAGCAGGGAGACAGGGTTGAACACTGAAGCTTTCTTT.